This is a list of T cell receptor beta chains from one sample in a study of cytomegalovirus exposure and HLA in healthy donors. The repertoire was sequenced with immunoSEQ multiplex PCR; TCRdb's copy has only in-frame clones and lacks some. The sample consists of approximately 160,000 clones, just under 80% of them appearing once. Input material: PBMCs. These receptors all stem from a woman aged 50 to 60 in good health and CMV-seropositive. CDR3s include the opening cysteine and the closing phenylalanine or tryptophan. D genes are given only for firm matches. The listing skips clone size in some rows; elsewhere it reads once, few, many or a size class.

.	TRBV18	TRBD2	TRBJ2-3	CASSPLAGSTDTQYF	TGTGCCAGCTCACCCCTAGCGGGGAGCACAGATACGCAGTATTTT
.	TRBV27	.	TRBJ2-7	CASSLEGYEQYF	TGTGCCAGCAGCCTTGAGGGCTACGAGCAGTACTTC
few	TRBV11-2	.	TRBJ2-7	CASSSYRSSYEQYF	TGTGCCAGCAGCTCCTACAGGAGCTCCTACGAGCAGTACTTC
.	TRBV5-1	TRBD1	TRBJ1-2	CASRPTGGGGIYGYTF	TGCGCCAGCAGGCCTACAGGGGGCGGAGGGATATATGGCTACACCTTC
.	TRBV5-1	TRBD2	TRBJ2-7	CASSPPGLAYEQYF	TGCGCCAGCAGCCCCCCGGGACTAGCCTACGAGCAGTACTTC
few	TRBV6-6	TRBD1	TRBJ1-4	CASSLLTGPNEKLFF	TGTGCCAGCAGTCTTTTGACAGGGCCGAATGAAAAACTGTTTTTT
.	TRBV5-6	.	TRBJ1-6	CASSSAGRGMDSPLHF	TGTGCCAGCAGCTCGGCGGGGCGGGGGATGGATTCACCCCTCCACTTT
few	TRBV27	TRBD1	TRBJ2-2	CASSFLGTGNTGELFF	TGTGCCAGCAGTTTTCTTGGGACAGGAAACACCGGGGAGCTGTTTTTT
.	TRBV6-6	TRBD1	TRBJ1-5	CASSYGDRGGNQPQHF	TGTGCCAGCAGTTACGGGGACAGGGGGGGCAATCAGCCCCAGCATTTT
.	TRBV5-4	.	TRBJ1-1	CASSSPPGVNTEAFF	TGTGCCAGCAGCTCCCCCCCCGGGGTCAACACTGAAGCTTTCTTT
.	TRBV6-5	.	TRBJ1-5	CASSRGGTQHF	TGTGCCAGCAGTCGGGGAGGGACCCAGCATTTT
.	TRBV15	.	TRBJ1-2	CATSRDTSYGYTF	TGTGCCACCAGCAGAGATACGAGCTATGGCTACACCTTC
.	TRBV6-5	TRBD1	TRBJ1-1	CASSYSGQGLDTEAFF	TGTGCCAGCAGTTACTCCGGACAGGGTTTAGACACTGAAGCTTTCTTT
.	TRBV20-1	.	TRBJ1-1	CSARPIIEAFF	TGCAGTGCGCGGCCGATCATTGAAGCTTTCTTT
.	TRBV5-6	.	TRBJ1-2	CASSSRFMGPGGYGYTF	TGTGCCAGCAGCTCCCGATTTATGGGCCCGGGGGGATATGGCTACACCTTC
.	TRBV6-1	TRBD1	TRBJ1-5	CASGMMGTAYQPQHF	TGTGCCAGCGGAATGATGGGGACAGCTTATCAGCCCCAGCATTTT
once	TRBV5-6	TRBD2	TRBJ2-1	CASSFNAGGGNEQFF	TGTGCCAGCAGCTTTAATGCGGGGGGAGGAAATGAGCAGTTCTTC
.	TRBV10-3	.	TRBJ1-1	CAIGRGTELSEAFF	TGTGCCATCGGGAGGGGAACAGAACTTTCGGAAGCTTTCTTT
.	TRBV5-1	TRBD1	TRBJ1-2	CASSLEPGQNFYGYTF	TGCGCCAGCAGCTTGGAACCGGGACAGAATTTTTATGGCTACACCTTC
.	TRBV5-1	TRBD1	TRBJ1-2	CASRSGQGDYGYTF	TGCGCCAGCCGTTCGGGACAGGGCGACTATGGCTACACCTTC
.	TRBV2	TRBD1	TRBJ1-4	CASTKDRVGEKLFF	TGTGCCAGCACAAAGGACAGGGTAGGAGAAAAACTGTTTTTT
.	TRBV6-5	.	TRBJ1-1	CASSEQGDGTEAFF	TGTGCCAGCAGCGAACAGGGAGATGGAACTGAAGCTTTCTTT
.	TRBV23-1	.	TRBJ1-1	CASSPRQGTEAFF	TGCGCCAGCAGTCCCCGACAAGGCACTGAAGCTTTCTTT
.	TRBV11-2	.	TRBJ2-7	CASSFEGVTSNEQYF	TGTGCCAGCAGCTTCGAGGGGGTCACATCTAACGAGCAGTACTTC
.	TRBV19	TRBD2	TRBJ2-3	CASSIDGPLRGGTDTQYF	TGTGCCAGTAGTATAGATGGCCCTTTGCGGGGGGGAACAGATACGCAGTATTTT
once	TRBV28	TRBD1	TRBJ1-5	CASSRTGYNQPQHF	TGTGCCAGCAGCCGGACAGGGTATAATCAGCCCCAGCATTTT
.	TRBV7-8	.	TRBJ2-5	CASSLSRGPRETQYF	TGTGCCAGCAGCTTATCCAGGGGCCCACGAGAGACCCAGTACTTC
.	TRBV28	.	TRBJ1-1	CASPEALGDTEAFF	TGTGCCAGCCCCGAGGCCCTAGGGGACACTGAAGCTTTCTTT
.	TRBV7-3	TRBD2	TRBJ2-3	CASSHGTSGGTDTQYF	TGTGCCAGCAGCCACGGGACTAGCGGGGGGACAGATACGCAGTATTTT
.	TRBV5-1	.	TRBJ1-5	CASSLAGDSGQPQHF	TGCGCCAGCAGCTTGGCCGGGGACTCTGGTCAGCCCCAGCATTTT
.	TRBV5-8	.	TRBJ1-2	CASSMGGGYGYTF	TGTGCCAGCAGTATGGGGGGAGGCTATGGCTACACCTTC
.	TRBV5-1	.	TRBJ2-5	CASSSAAQETQYF	TGCGCCAGCAGCTCCGCGGCGCAAGAGACCCAGTACTTC
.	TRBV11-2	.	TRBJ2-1	CASSPEGVSYNEQFF	TGTGCCAGCAGCCCCGAGGGGGTTTCCTACAATGAGCAGTTCTTC
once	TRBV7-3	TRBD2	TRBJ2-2	CASSLAGGRSGELFF	TGTGCCAGCAGCTTGGCGGGGGGGCGGTCCGGGGAGCTGTTTTTT
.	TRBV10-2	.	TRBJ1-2	CASSTGGAAAYGYTF	TGCGCCAGCAGTACGGGGGGGGCGGCAGCCTATGGCTACACCTTC
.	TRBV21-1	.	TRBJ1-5	CASSPWDKGQPQHF	TGTGCCAGCAGTCCTTGGGACAAAGGCCAGCCCCAGCATTTT
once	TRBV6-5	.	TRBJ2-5	CATYRGQETQYF	TGTGCCACCTATCGAGGCCAAGAGACCCAGTACTTC
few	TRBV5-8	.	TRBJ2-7	CASSLAGDSGNEQYF	TGTGCCAGCAGCTTGGCAGGTGATTCGGGGAACGAGCAGTACTTC
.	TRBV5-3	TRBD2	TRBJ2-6	CARSSAAGTPSGANVLTF	TGTGCCAGAAGTTCCGCAGCGGGGACCCCCTCTGGGGCCAACGTCCTGACTTTC
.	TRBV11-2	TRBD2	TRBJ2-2	CASSSGGKGGELFF	TGTGCCAGCAGCTCGGGGGGAAAGGGCGGGGAGCTGTTTTTT
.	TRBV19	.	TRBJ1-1	CASSMARVANTEAFF	TGTGCCAGTAGTATGGCCAGGGTGGCGAACACTGAAGCTTTCTTT
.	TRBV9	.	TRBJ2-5	CASSADPGETQYF	TGTGCCAGCAGCGCGGATCCCGGGGAGACCCAGTACTTC
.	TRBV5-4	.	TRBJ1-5	CASSFGTGGILGSNQPQHF	TGTGCCAGCAGCTTTGGTACGGGGGGAATTCTAGGGAGCAATCAGCCCCAGCATTTT
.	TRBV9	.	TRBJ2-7	CASSVDGSYEQYF	TGTGCCAGCAGCGTAGACGGTTCCTACGAGCAGTACTTC
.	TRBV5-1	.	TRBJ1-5	CASSLAGGRWPQHF	TGCGCCAGCAGCCTTGCTGGGGGCCGATGGCCCCAGCATTTT
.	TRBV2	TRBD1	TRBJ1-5	CASTPDGQAGQPQHF	TGTGCCAGCACCCCCGATGGACAGGCTGGTCAGCCCCAGCATTTT
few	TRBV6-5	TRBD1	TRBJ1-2	CASRTGQGAGYGYTF	TGTGCCAGCAGAACCGGACAGGGGGCGGGCTATGGCTACACCTTC
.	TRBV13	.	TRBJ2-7	CASSSSDSSYEQYF	TGTGCCAGCAGCTCGTCCGACAGTTCCTACGAGCAGTACTTC
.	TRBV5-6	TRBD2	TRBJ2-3	CASSLLSSGRTDTQYF	TGTGCCAGCAGCTTGTTATCTAGCGGGCGCACAGATACGCAGTATTTT
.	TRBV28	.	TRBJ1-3	CASKRKGREPGNTIYF	TGTGCCAGCAAAAGGAAGGGTCGGGAGCCTGGAAACACCATATATTTT
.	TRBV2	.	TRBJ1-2	CASLGGRGYTF	TGTGCCAGCCTAGGGGGTCGGGGCTACACCTTC